A selection of T cell receptor beta chains follows, all from one sample in a study of blood T cell repertoires in COVID-19. Profiling relied on immunoSEQ multiplex PCR, and the TCRdb table lists in-frame clones only, not all of them. There are approximately 81,000 clones in the sample; around 91% occur only once, and roughly 12% lies in the top ten. The specimen sequenced was peripheral blood. The receptors shown here come from a man in his 70s with active or convalescent COVID-19. Each CDR3 is given without its conserved first and last residue. Each record gives: J gene, D gene, V gene, CDR3 protein. The D gene is left open where the match is weak.

j_call: TRBJ1-2; d_call: .; v_call: TRBV6-2/TRBV6-3; cdr3_aa: ASSYLGGRGGYT
j_call: TRBJ1-1; d_call: TRBD1; v_call: TRBV24-1; cdr3_aa: ATSAPGQGGRTEAF
j_call: TRBJ2-4; d_call: .; v_call: TRBV15; cdr3_aa: ATSRVIAKNIQY
j_call: TRBJ1-2; d_call: TRBD1; v_call: TRBV2; cdr3_aa: ASNPGQTNYGYT
j_call: TRBJ1-2; d_call: .; v_call: TRBV7-2; cdr3_aa: ASSLAGIGDGYT
j_call: TRBJ1-1; d_call: .; v_call: TRBV5-1; cdr3_aa: ASSPLRASEAF
j_call: TRBJ2-1; d_call: TRBD2; v_call: TRBV27; cdr3_aa: ASSFLLGTSGGASYNEQF
j_call: TRBJ1-5; d_call: .; v_call: TRBV2; cdr3_aa: ASSGTTHSNQPQH
j_call: TRBJ1-4; d_call: .; v_call: TRBV2; cdr3_aa: AGSGAIWVDNEKLF
j_call: TRBJ1-2; d_call: TRBD1; v_call: TRBV3-1/TRBV3-2; cdr3_aa: ASSQAQGAGGYT
j_call: TRBJ1-2; d_call: .; v_call: TRBV30; cdr3_aa: AWNRGDAGGYT
j_call: TRBJ1-3; d_call: .; v_call: TRBV28; cdr3_aa: ASSPGGAGGNTIY
j_call: TRBJ2-7; d_call: TRBD1; v_call: TRBV5-6; cdr3_aa: ASSTRDRVKRAEQY
j_call: TRBJ2-5; d_call: TRBD1; v_call: TRBV24-1; cdr3_aa: ATGDRGSQETQY
j_call: TRBJ2-5; d_call: TRBD1; v_call: TRBV7-9; cdr3_aa: ASSLDRTGDPEETQY
j_call: TRBJ1-3; d_call: TRBD1; v_call: TRBV25-1; cdr3_aa: ASSARTGIGNTIY
j_call: TRBJ1-2; d_call: .; v_call: TRBV30; cdr3_aa: AWSVGYVGGGYT
j_call: TRBJ1-5; d_call: .; v_call: TRBV19; cdr3_aa: ASSIGAGWSNQPQH
j_call: TRBJ1-6; d_call: TRBD1; v_call: TRBV28; cdr3_aa: ASSLPGQGISPLH
j_call: TRBJ1-4; d_call: .; v_call: TRBV19; cdr3_aa: ASKLGAELF
j_call: TRBJ1-1; d_call: .; v_call: TRBV30; cdr3_aa: AWTPGVGTEAF
j_call: TRBJ2-5; d_call: .; v_call: TRBV2; cdr3_aa: ASSVNRQETQY
j_call: TRBJ2-3; d_call: .; v_call: TRBV6-6; cdr3_aa: ASSAGSTDTQY
j_call: TRBJ1-2; d_call: .; v_call: TRBV10-3; cdr3_aa: AISDPRVLANYGYT
j_call: TRBJ1-2; d_call: .; v_call: TRBV12-3/TRBV12-4; cdr3_aa: ASSFARGNGYT
j_call: TRBJ1-5; d_call: .; v_call: TRBV7-2; cdr3_aa: ASSSRESSNQPQH